These T cell receptor beta chains were read from a single sample in a study of blood T cell repertoires in COVID-19. Some clones are missing from TCRdb's copy, which holds only in-frame ones; the method was immunoSEQ multiplex PCR. The sample includes about 250,000 clones, about 88% seen only once; the top ten take 2% to 2.5%. Material: peripheral blood. Source of these receptors: a woman between 35 and 50 years old who had recovered from COVID-19. CDR3s include the opening cysteine and the closing phenylalanine or tryptophan. The D gene is left open where the match is weak. Not every row has a clone size; where given, it reads once, few, many or a size class.

clone_size,v_call,d_call,j_call,cdr3_aa,cdr3_nt
NA,TRBV28,NA,TRBJ1-6,CASITQGSYNSPLHF,TGTGCCAGCATAACCCAGGGATCCTATAATTCACCCCTCCACTTT
NA,TRBV28,TRBD2,TRBJ2-5,CASLGLAGGRQETQYF,TGTGCCAGCTTGGGACTAGCGGGGGGGAGGCAAGAGACCCAGTACTTC
NA,TRBV4-3,NA,TRBJ1-2,CASSHFQRAGVYGYTF,TGCGCCAGCAGCCACTTCCAAAGGGCAGGGGTCTATGGCTACACCTTC
NA,TRBV30,TRBD1,TRBJ1-1,CAWTVGTGNTEAFF,TGTGCCTGGACCGTGGGGACAGGGAACACTGAAGCTTTCTTT
NA,TRBV19,TRBD1,TRBJ1-2,CASSMETGEDYGYTF,TGTGCCAGTAGTATGGAGACAGGGGAGGACTATGGCTACACCTTC
once,TRBV5-1,NA,TRBJ2-1,CASSKGQNNEQFF,TGCGCCAGCAGCAAAGGACAGAACAATGAGCAGTTCTTC
NA,TRBV7-2,TRBD2,TRBJ2-1,CASSLLAGEQFF,TGTGCCAGCAGCTTACTAGCGGGCGAGCAGTTCTTC
NA,TRBV2,NA,TRBJ1-1,CASKDRPMNTEAFF,TGTGCCAGCAAGGACAGACCCATGAACACTGAAGCTTTCTTT
few,TRBV9,NA,TRBJ1-6,CASSLGYRTEKLSPLHF,TGTGCCAGCAGCCTAGGATACCGGACAGAAAAACTTTCACCCCTCCACTTT
NA,TRBV19,NA,TRBJ1-6,CASSIEAAPLHF,TGTGCCAGTAGTATAGAGGCGGCACCCCTCCACTTT
NA,TRBV4-2,NA,TRBJ2-7,CASSQVGQDEQYF,TGTGCCAGCAGCCAAGTGGGGCAGGACGAGCAGTACTTC
NA,TRBV4-3,NA,TRBJ1-2,CASSQDGPVAHGYTF,TGCGCCAGCAGCCAAGATGGGCCGGTCGCGCATGGCTACACCTTC
NA,TRBV19,NA,TRBJ1-2,CASSPSVRGYTF,TGTGCCAGTAGTCCCTCCGTGAGGGGCTACACCTTC
NA,TRBV5-8,TRBD1,TRBJ2-3,CASSFGQELRNTQYF,TGTGCCAGCAGCTTTGGACAGGAACTTAGGAATACGCAGTATTTT
NA,TRBV7-2,TRBD2,TRBJ2-3,CASSLASTSGPSLTDTQYF,TGTGCCAGCAGCTTAGCGTCGACTAGCGGACCTAGTTTGACAGATACGCAGTATTTT
NA,TRBV4-1,TRBD1,TRBJ2-6,CASSLRDRSSGANVLTF,TGCGCCAGCAGCCTCCGGGACAGGAGCTCTGGGGCCAACGTCCTGACTTTC
NA,TRBV19,TRBD1,TRBJ1-2,CASNSGTGRLNYGYTF,TGTGCCAGTAATTCCGGGACAGGGCGGCTCAACTATGGCTACACCTTC
NA,TRBV5-6,NA,TRBJ1-2,CASSFGDYGYTF,TGTGCCAGCAGCTTCGGGGACTATGGCTACACCTTC
NA,TRBV5-4,TRBD2,TRBJ2-3,CASRRGGYTDTQYF,TGTGCCAGCAGGCGGGGGGGCTACACAGATACGCAGTATTTT
NA,TRBV11-3,NA,TRBJ2-5,CASSSGGETQYF,TGTGCCAGCAGCTCGGGTGGTGAGACCCAGTACTTC
NA,TRBV6-5,TRBD2,TRBJ2-1,CASSYAAGSSYNEQFF,TGTGCCAGCAGTTACGCAGCGGGGAGCTCCTACAATGAGCAGTTCTTC
NA,TRBV30,TRBD1,TRBJ1-2,CAWSHPGQGSGYTF,TGTGCCTGGAGTCATCCGGGACAGGGATCTGGCTACACCTTC
NA,TRBV19,TRBD2,TRBJ2-3,CASKKLAGVADTQYF,TGTGCCAGTAAGAAACTAGCGGGGGTGGCAGATACGCAGTATTTT
NA,TRBV4-3,NA,TRBJ1-4,CASSRDTGATNEKLFF,TGCGCCAGCAGCCGGGACACAGGCGCAACTAATGAAAAACTGTTTTTT
NA,TRBV4-1,NA,TRBJ1-5,CASSPPGEYQPQHF,TGCGCCAGCAGCCCCCCCGGGGAGTATCAGCCCCAGCATTTT
NA,TRBV10-2,NA,TRBJ2-7,CASSELATGFEQYF,TGCGCCAGCAGTGAACTCGCGACAGGATTCGAGCAGTACTTC
NA,TRBV19,NA,TRBJ1-6,CASSTGSFRNSPLHF,TGTGCCAGTAGTACAGGGTCATTTCGGAATTCACCCCTCCACTTT
NA,TRBV6-6,TRBD2,TRBJ2-7,CASTLGLASSYEQYF,TGTGCCAGCACCTTAGGACTAGCGAGCTCCTACGAGCAGTACTTC
NA,TRBV5-1,TRBD1,TRBJ1-1,CASSRGQDHTEAFF,TGCGCCAGCAGCCGGGGACAGGACCACACTGAAGCTTTCTTT
NA,TRBV7-8,TRBD1,TRBJ1-2,CASSPLGQGNGYTF,TGTGCCAGCAGTCCTCTCGGACAGGGGAATGGCTACACCTTC
few,TRBV4-1,TRBD2,TRBJ2-5,CASSRFGGSKETQYF,TGCGCCAGCAGCCGTTTCGGCGGGAGCAAAGAGACCCAGTACTTC
NA,TRBV5-1,NA,TRBJ2-1,CASREGQGEQFF,TGCGCCAGTCGAGAGGGACAAGGTGAGCAGTTCTTC
NA,TRBV27,NA,TRBJ2-2,CASSLLGATTGELFF,TGTGCCAGCAGTTTACTGGGGGCGACCACCGGGGAGCTGTTTTTT
NA,TRBV6-6,NA,TRBJ1-3,CASSYQGKVGNTIYF,TGTGCCAGCAGTTACCAGGGGAAGGTTGGAAACACCATATATTTT
NA,TRBV12-1,NA,TRBJ2-3,CASSFTGLAIDTQYF,TGTGCCAGCAGCTTTACCGGACTAGCGATAGATACGCAGTATTTT
NA,TRBV3-1/TRBV3-2,NA,TRBJ1-2,CASSQALFTGPYGYTF,TGTGCCAGCAGCCAAGCTCTCTTTACAGGGCCCTATGGCTACACCTTC
NA,TRBV5-5,TRBD1,TRBJ1-2,CASSSWTGGTGGYTF,TGTGCCAGCAGCTCCTGGACAGGGGGCACGGGTGGCTACACCTTC
NA,TRBV5-1,NA,TRBJ2-5,CASSGGEGVAETQYF,TGCGCCAGCAGCGGAGGAGAGGGGGTCGCGGAGACCCAGTACTTC
once,TRBV11-3,TRBD2,TRBJ2-1,CASSLIEREGNEQFF,TGTGCCAGCAGCTTAATCGAGCGGGAGGGCAATGAGCAGTTCTTC
NA,TRBV5-1,NA,TRBJ1-3,CASSLEGARALAGNTIYF,TGCGCCAGCAGCTTGGAAGGGGCAAGGGCTTTAGCTGGAAACACCATATATTTT
NA,TRBV29-1,NA,TRBJ1-5,CSVEPGKDQPQHF,TGCAGCGTTGAACCGGGTAAAGATCAGCCCCAGCATTTT
NA,TRBV7-2,NA,TRBJ1-2,CASSLASGSSGYTF,TGTGCCAGCAGCTTAGCGAGTGGTAGCTCCGGCTACACCTTC
NA,TRBV9,TRBD1,TRBJ2-1,CASSARDRVNEQFF,TGTGCCAGCAGCGCCCGGGACAGGGTGAATGAGCAGTTCTTC
NA,TRBV7-2,NA,TRBJ2-7,CASSLSGRNYEQYF,TGTGCCAGCAGCTTAAGCGGCAGGAACTACGAGCAGTACTTC
NA,TRBV5-4,NA,TRBJ2-3,CASSLRGVTDTQYF,TGTGCCAGCAGCTTGCGGGGAGTCACAGATACGCAGTATTTT
NA,TRBV10-3,TRBD1,TRBJ2-1,CAISHEQTGEVLNEQFF,TGTGCCATCAGTCACGAGCAGACAGGGGAAGTTCTCAATGAGCAGTTCTTC
NA,TRBV4-3,NA,TRBJ2-2,CASRTRSGMNTGELFF,TGCGCCAGCAGGACGCGGAGCGGAATGAACACCGGGGAGCTGTTTTTT
NA,TRBV7-2,TRBD1,TRBJ2-4,CASSPQAGTGDQNIQYF,TGTGCCAGCAGCCCCCAGGCGGGGACAGGGGACCAAAACATTCAGTACTTC
NA,TRBV7-2,NA,TRBJ2-3,CASSLGARTDTQYF,TGTGCCAGCAGCTTAGGGGCCAGAACAGATACGCAGTATTTT
NA,TRBV10-3,TRBD1,TRBJ2-7,CAISVTGVEYEQYF,TGTGCCATCAGTGTGACAGGGGTGGAATACGAGCAGTACTTC
NA,TRBV9,NA,TRBJ2-2,CASSVDAGGRTGELFF,TGTGCCAGCAGCGTCGATGCAGGGGGGCGAACCGGGGAGCTGTTTTTT
NA,TRBV9,NA,TRBJ2-7,CASSVNGDPPYEQYF,TGTGCCAGCAGCGTAAACGGTGATCCCCCCTACGAGCAGTACTTC
NA,TRBV29-1,TRBD2,TRBJ2-3,CSVVSLAGTDTQYF,TGCAGCGTTGTATCACTAGCGGGCACAGATACGCAGTATTTT